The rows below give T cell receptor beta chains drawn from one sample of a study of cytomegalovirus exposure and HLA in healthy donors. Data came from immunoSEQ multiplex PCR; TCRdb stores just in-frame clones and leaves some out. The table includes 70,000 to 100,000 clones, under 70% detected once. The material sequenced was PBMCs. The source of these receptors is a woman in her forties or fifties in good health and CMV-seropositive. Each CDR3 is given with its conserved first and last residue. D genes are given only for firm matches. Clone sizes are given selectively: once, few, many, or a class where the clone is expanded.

cdr3_nt: TGTGCCAGCAGTTTATACCAAGGGGGCAGCACTGAAGCTTTCTTT
cdr3_aa: CASSLYQGGSTEAFF
j_call: TRBJ1-1
clone_size: .
d_call: TRBD1
v_call: TRBV27

cdr3_nt: TGTGCCAGTAGCCCCTCGGGAGAGGAAAAACTGTTTTTT
cdr3_aa: CASSPSGEEKLFF
j_call: TRBJ1-4
clone_size: .
d_call: .
v_call: TRBV19

cdr3_nt: TGTGCCAGCAGCTTAGTACCTCATTCCAGCCAGCGAAATTCACCCCTCCACTTT
cdr3_aa: CASSLVPHSSQRNSPLHF
j_call: TRBJ1-6
clone_size: once
d_call: .
v_call: TRBV11-3

cdr3_nt: TGTGCCAGCAGGACAGGGATGAACACTGAAGCTTTCTTT
cdr3_aa: CASRTGMNTEAFF
j_call: TRBJ1-1
clone_size: few
d_call: TRBD1
v_call: TRBV2

cdr3_nt: TGTGCCAGCAGTTACGGCGGCGGCCTCTTGTACGGCTACACCTTC
cdr3_aa: CASSYGGGLLYGYTF
j_call: TRBJ1-2
clone_size: few
d_call: .
v_call: TRBV6-5

cdr3_nt: TGCGCCAGCAGGGGAGGGGCAGGGGCTTTCTTT
cdr3_aa: CASRGGAGAFF
j_call: TRBJ1-1
clone_size: .
d_call: .
v_call: TRBV5-1

cdr3_nt: TGCGCCAGCAGCCCACAGGGTAGTAACTGGAACACTGAAGCTTTCTTT
cdr3_aa: CASSPQGSNWNTEAFF
j_call: TRBJ1-1
clone_size: few
d_call: .
v_call: TRBV5-1

cdr3_nt: TGTGCCAGCAGTTATGGGACAGGGGAGGATGGCTACACCTTC
cdr3_aa: CASSYGTGEDGYTF
j_call: TRBJ1-2
clone_size: once
d_call: TRBD1
v_call: TRBV6-5

cdr3_nt: TGTGCCAGCAGCCGGGAGGGGAACTTCTATAATTCACCCCTCCACTTT
cdr3_aa: CASSREGNFYNSPLHF
j_call: TRBJ1-6
clone_size: .
d_call: .
v_call: TRBV4-2

cdr3_nt: TGTGCCTGGAGTCCAGGACTAGCGGGGATATCGACGCAGTATTTT
cdr3_aa: CAWSPGLAGISTQYF
j_call: TRBJ2-3
clone_size: .
d_call: TRBD2
v_call: TRBV30

cdr3_nt: TGTTCCAGCAGCTCACCTCTTAGAGAGCAGTTCTTC
cdr3_aa: CSSSSPLREQFF
j_call: TRBJ2-1
clone_size: .
d_call: .
v_call: TRBV7-9

cdr3_nt: TGTGCCTGGAGACCGACTCCCACATTGAACACTGAAGCTTTCTTT
cdr3_aa: CAWRPTPTLNTEAFF
j_call: TRBJ1-1
clone_size: .
d_call: .
v_call: TRBV30

cdr3_nt: TGTCCTTGGCGGGGGCCGATCGCTGGGGGTAATGAAAAACTGTTTTTT
cdr3_aa: CPWRGPIAGGNEKLFF
j_call: TRBJ1-4
clone_size: .
d_call: .
v_call: TRBV6-8

cdr3_nt: TGTGCCAGCAGTTTGATCGCCTACGAGCAGTACTTC
cdr3_aa: CASSLIAYEQYF
j_call: TRBJ2-7
clone_size: .
d_call: .
v_call: TRBV28

cdr3_nt: TGCGCCAGCAGCCCCAGCCGGGACTCAAACTACAATGAGCAGTTCTTC
cdr3_aa: CASSPSRDSNYNEQFF
j_call: TRBJ2-1
clone_size: .
d_call: .
v_call: TRBV5-1

cdr3_nt: TGCGCCAGCAGCTTGGGAGACAGTCACACTGAAGCTTTCTTT
cdr3_aa: CASSLGDSHTEAFF
j_call: TRBJ1-1
clone_size: .
d_call: .
v_call: TRBV5-1

cdr3_nt: TGTGCTAGCAGCTTATTGGAGGGGCGGGGGTTTCGGGAGACCCAGTACTTC
cdr3_aa: CASSLLEGRGFRETQYF
j_call: TRBJ2-5
clone_size: .
d_call: TRBD2
v_call: TRBV7-7

cdr3_nt: TGTGCCAGCAGCTCAGGGCGGGGTATCTATGGCTACACCTTC
cdr3_aa: CASSSGRGIYGYTF
j_call: TRBJ1-2
clone_size: .
d_call: .
v_call: TRBV7-9

cdr3_nt: TGTGCCAGCAGCGTAGGGGGAGGTAATCAGCCCCAGCATTTT
cdr3_aa: CASSVGGGNQPQHF
j_call: TRBJ1-5
clone_size: .
d_call: .
v_call: TRBV9

cdr3_nt: TGCGCCAGCAGCCGTCCCGGGACAGTTTACGAGCAGTACTTC
cdr3_aa: CASSRPGTVYEQYF
j_call: TRBJ2-7
clone_size: .
d_call: TRBD1
v_call: TRBV4-1

cdr3_nt: TGTGCCAGCAGTTACCCCACCGGTAGCACAGATACGCAGTATTTT
cdr3_aa: CASSYPTGSTDTQYF
j_call: TRBJ2-3
clone_size: .
d_call: .
v_call: TRBV6-6

cdr3_nt: TGCGCCAGCAGCTTGGTCCTGGACAGGACTGAAGCTTTCTTT
cdr3_aa: CASSLVLDRTEAFF
j_call: TRBJ1-1
clone_size: .
d_call: TRBD1
v_call: TRBV5-1

cdr3_nt: TGTGCCAGCAGCGTCCGGGACAGCCATAGGGGCTCTGGGGCCAACGTCCTGACTTTC
cdr3_aa: CASSVRDSHRGSGANVLTF
j_call: TRBJ2-6
clone_size: once
d_call: .
v_call: TRBV21-1

cdr3_nt: TGTGCCAGCAGTTACTTGACAGGGAAAACCTACAATGAGCAGTTCTTC
cdr3_aa: CASSYLTGKTYNEQFF
j_call: TRBJ2-1
clone_size: once
d_call: TRBD1
v_call: TRBV6-7